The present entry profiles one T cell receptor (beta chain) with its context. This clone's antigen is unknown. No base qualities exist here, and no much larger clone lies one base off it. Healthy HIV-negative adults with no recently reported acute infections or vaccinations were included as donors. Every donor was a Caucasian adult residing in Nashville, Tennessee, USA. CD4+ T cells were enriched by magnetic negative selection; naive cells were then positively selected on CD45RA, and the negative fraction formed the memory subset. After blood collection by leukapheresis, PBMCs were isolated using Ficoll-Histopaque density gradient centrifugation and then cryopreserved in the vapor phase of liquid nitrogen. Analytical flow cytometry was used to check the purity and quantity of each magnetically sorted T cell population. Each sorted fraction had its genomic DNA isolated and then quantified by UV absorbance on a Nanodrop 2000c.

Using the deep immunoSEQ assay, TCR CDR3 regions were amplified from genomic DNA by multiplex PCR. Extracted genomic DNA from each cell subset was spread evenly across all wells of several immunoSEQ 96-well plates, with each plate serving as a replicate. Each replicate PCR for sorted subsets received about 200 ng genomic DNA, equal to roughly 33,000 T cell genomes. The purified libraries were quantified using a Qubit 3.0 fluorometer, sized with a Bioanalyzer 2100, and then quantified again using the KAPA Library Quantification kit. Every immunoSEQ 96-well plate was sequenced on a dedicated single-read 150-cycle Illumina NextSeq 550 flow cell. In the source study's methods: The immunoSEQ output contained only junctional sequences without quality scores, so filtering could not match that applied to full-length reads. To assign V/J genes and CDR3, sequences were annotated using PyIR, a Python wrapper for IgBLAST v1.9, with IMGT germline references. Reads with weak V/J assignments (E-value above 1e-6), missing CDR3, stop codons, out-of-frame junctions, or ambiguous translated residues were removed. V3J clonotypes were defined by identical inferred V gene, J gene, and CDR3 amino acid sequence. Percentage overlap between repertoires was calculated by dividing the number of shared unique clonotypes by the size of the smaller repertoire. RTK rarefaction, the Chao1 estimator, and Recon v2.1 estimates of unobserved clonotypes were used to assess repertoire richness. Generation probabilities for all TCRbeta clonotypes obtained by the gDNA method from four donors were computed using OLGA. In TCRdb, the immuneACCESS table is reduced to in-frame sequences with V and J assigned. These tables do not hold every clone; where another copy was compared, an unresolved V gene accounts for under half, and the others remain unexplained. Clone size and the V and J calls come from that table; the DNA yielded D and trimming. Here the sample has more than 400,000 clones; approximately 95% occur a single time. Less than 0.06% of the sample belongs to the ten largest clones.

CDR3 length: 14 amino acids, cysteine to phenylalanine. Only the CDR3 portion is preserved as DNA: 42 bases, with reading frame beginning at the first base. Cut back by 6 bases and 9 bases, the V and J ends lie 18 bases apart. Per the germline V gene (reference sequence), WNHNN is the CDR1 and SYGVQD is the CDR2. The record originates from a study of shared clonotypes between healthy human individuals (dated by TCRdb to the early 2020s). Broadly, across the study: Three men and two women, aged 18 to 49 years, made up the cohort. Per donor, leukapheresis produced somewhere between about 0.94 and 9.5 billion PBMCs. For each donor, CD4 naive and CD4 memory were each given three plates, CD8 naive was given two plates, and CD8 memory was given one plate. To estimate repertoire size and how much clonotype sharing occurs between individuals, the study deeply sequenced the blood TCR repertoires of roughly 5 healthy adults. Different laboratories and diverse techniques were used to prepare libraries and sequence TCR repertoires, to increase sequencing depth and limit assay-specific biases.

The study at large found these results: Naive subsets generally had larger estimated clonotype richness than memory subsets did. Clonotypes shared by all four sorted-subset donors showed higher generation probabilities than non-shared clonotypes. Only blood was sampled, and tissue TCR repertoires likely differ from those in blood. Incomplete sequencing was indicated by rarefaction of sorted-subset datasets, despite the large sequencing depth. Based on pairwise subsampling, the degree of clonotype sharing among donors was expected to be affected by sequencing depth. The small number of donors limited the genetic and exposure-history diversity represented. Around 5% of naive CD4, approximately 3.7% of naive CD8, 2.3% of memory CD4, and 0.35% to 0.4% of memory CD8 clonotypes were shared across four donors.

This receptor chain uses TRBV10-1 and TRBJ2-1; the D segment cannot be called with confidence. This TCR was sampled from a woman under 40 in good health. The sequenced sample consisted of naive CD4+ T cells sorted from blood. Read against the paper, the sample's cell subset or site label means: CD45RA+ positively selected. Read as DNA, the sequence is TGCGCCAGCAGCCTGGACGCCTACAGTGGTGAGCAGTTCTTC. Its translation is CASSLDAYSGEQFF.